The 21 T cell receptor beta chains in this list originate from one sample, sequenced in a study of blood T cell repertoires in COVID-19. Assay: immunoSEQ multiplex PCR; the TCRdb copy retains only in-frame clones and omits some. The sample carries approximately 440,000 clones, less than 95% recorded once. Sequencing was carried out using PBMCs or T cells enriched from blood (not recorded which). The receptors shown here come from a man between 18 and 29 years old who had recovered from COVID-19.

In DNA, the CDR3 is TGTGCCAGCAGTTTTAATAGCGGGGTTTACAATGAGCAGTTCTTC. Its translation: CASSFNSGVYNEQFF. The chain couples TRBV28 to TRBJ2-1, with 8 bases lining up with TRBD2. The CDR3 loop spans 15 amino acids. Germline V gene lookup returns CDR1 MDHEN and CDR2 SYDVKM. Unmatched junction bases numbered 5, after V lost 3 bases and J lost 4 bases.

The chain carries TRBV28 and TRBJ1-1; the match to TRBD1 covers 7 bases. The CDR3 loop spans 15 amino acids. The germline CDR1 and CDR2 sequences are MDHEN and SYDVKM. V lost 6 bases, J lost 2 bases, and 9 bases stayed unmatched. CDR3 DNA: TGTGCCAGCAGCCCATACAGGGGCCACAACACTGAAGCTTTCTTT. It yields the protein CASSPYRGHNTEAFF.

This clone was seen just once. The chain employs TRBV5-1 and TRBJ2-7; TRBD1 matches at 8 bases. Germline V CDR1 and CDR2: SGHRS, YFSETQ. The CDR3 is 14 amino acids. V was pared by 4 bases and J by 3 bases, with 6 bases of the junction left unmatched. The CDR3 DNA reads TGCGCCAGCAGCCAAACAGGGGGGAGCTACGAGCAGTACTTC. Its translation is CASSQTGGSYEQYF.

In its sample, this clone was seen a few times. Other nucleotide sequences in the sample specify the same CDR3. The chain employs TRBV28 and TRBJ1-1, with unresolved D. The CDR3 contains 14 residues. V lost 2 bases to trimming and J lost 1 base, with 8 bases between them. Germline V CDR1 and CDR2: MDHEN, SYDVKM. The CDR3 region is CASSLRRENTEAFF. As DNA, the CDR3 is TGTGCCAGCAGTTTAAGGAGGGAGAACACTGAAGCTTTCTTT.

This rearrangement joins TRBV28 to TRBJ2-6; perhaps TRBD1 as D (6 bases). The germline V and J ends were trimmed by 5 bases and 0 bases, with 11 bases remaining between them. CDR3 length: 16 residues. CDR1 is MDHEN and CDR2 is SYDVKM in the germline V gene. The CDR3 DNA reads TGTGCCAGCAGTCCACAAGGGGGCTCTGGGGCCAACGTCCTGACTTTC. Its translation is CASSPQGGSGANVLTF.

The chain employs TRBV3-1 (or the pseudogene TRBV3-2) and TRBJ2-7, with 7 bases matching TRBD1. V lost 1 base to trimming and J lost 0 bases; unmatched junction nucleotides: 3. The CDR3 runs to 15 residues. Germline values: CDR1 LGHDT, CDR2 YNNKEL (reference sequence). The CDR3 DNA reads TGTGCCAGCAGCCAAGGTGGACAGGTCTCCTACGAGCAGTACTTC. This codes for CASSQGGQVSYEQYF.

The rearrangement uses TRBV28 and TRBJ1-4, with 7 bases lining up with TRBD1. The V gene end was trimmed by 5 bases and the J gene end by 7 bases; junction bases not matched to a gene: 10. The CDR3 spans 15 residues. Germline V gives CDR1 MDHEN, CDR2 SYDVKM. The CDR3 here is CASSPGQVMFEKLFF. The CDR3 DNA is TGTGCCAGCAGTCCAGGACAGGTGATGTTTGAAAAACTGTTTTTT.

The chain carries TRBV5-1 and TRBJ1-6; the D is unclear. Germline-derived CDR1 and CDR2 are SGHRS and YFSETQ. CDR3 size: 15 residues. V gave up 4 bases and J gave up 10 bases, with 18 bases separating them. The CDR3 coding sequence is TGCGCCAGCAGCCCGAGTAGCCGGGTAGGCTCACCCCTCCACTTT. Residues: CASSPSSRVGSPLHF. Drawing the rest from reference TRBV5-1 and TRBJ1-6, the complete variable domain is KAGVTQTPRYLIKTRGQQVTLSCSPISGHRSVSWYQQTPGQGLQFLFEYFSETQRNKGNFPGRFSGRQFSNSRSEMNVSTLELGDSALYLCASSPSSRVGSPLHFGNGTRLTVT.

This clone occurred a few times. The V call is TRBV19, the J call TRBJ2-1; a weak D match, TRBD1 (5 bases). V lost 6 bases and J lost 5, with 14 bases in between. Germline V CDR1 and CDR2: LNHDA, SQIVND (reference sequence). The length of the CDR3 is 14 residues. Here the CDR3 reads CASSSLDSNNEQFF. DNA of the CDR3: TGTGCCAGTAGCTCCCTCGACAGCAACAATGAGCAGTTCTTC.

The chain recombines TRBV7-9 with TRBJ1-2, with TRBD1 as a possible D gene (5 bases). V lost 5 bases and J lost 1, with 14 bases in between. Germline V gene sequence: CDR1 SEHNR, CDR2 FQNEAQ (reference sequence). CDR3 length: 15 amino acids. CDR3 DNA: TGTGCCAGCAGCCAAGGGGTACAATTTAACTATGGCTACACCTTC. Translating it yields CASSQGVQFNYGYTF.

This clone was found a few times. The chain combines TRBV27 with TRBJ2-7, with TRBD1 matching 9 bases. In germline, CDR1 is MNHEY, CDR2 SMNVEV (reference sequence). Losses at the gene ends were 0 bases for V and 5 bases for J; bases not matched to a gene: 5. There are 15 residues in the CDR3. The DNA for the CDR3 is TGTGCCAGCAGTTTATCCGGGACAGGGTCGCACGAGCAGTACTTC. Protein: CASSLSGTGSHEQYF.

The rearrangement joins TRBV27 to TRBJ1-5; TRBD1 is a possible D gene (5 bases). CDR1 MNHEY and CDR2 SMNVEV come from the germline V gene (reference sequence). The V end was cut by 0 bases, the J end by 0 bases, with 15 bases between. The CDR3 loop spans 18 amino acids. The CDR3 loop is CASSLSAVRGYSNQPQHF. The CDR3 DNA sequence: TGTGCCAGCAGTTTATCCGCAGTAAGGGGTTATAGCAATCAGCCCCAGCATTTT.

V usage is TRBV10-3 and J usage is TRBJ2-2; D remains ambiguous. The V and J ends lost 0 bases and 1 base respectively, with 9 bases between them. Germline lookup yields CDR1 ENHRY and CDR2 SYGVKD. The CDR3 extends over 16 amino acids. DNA for the CDR3: TGTGCCATCAGTGAGTCAGGAGTTGGGAACACCGGGGAGCTGTTTTTT. Its protein is CAISESGVGNTGELFF.

The rearrangement joins TRBV6-5 to TRBJ2-7; D might be TRBD2 (6 bases). Germline V lookup: CDR1 MNHEY, CDR2 SVGAGI. This CDR3 spans 15 amino acids. The V gene lost 5 bases and the J gene lost 2 bases, with 16 bases spanning the gap. The CDR3 coding sequence is TGTGCCAGCAGTACAAATCCGGGACTTACCTACGAGCAGTACTTC. It specifies CASSTNPGLTYEQYF.

The V and J genes are TRBV11-2 and TRBJ1-1; 7 nucleotides match TRBD1. This CDR3 is built from 16 residues. J was trimmed by 5 bases and V by 3 bases; bases with no gene match: 12. CDR1 is SGHAT, CDR2 FQNNGV, per germline. As DNA, the CDR3 is TGTGCCAGCAGCTTGAGGACAGGCATAGTGGGAACTGAAGCTTTCTTT. Amino acids: CASSLRTGIVGTEAFF.

J is TRBJ1-4 and V is TRBV5-1; D remains ambiguous. This CDR3 is built from 14 residues. Trimming left V 4 bases short and J 7 bases short, with 14 bases between. Germline values: CDR1 SGHRS, CDR2 YFSETQ. CDR3 amino acids: CASSPGLMGEKLFF. The CDR3 nucleotides are TGCGCCAGCAGCCCAGGTCTTATGGGTGAAAAACTGTTTTTT.

The rearrangement uses TRBV11-2 and TRBJ2-5; 9 positions match TRBD2. J lost 2 bases, V lost 0 bases, and 7 bases had no gene match. This CDR3 has 17 amino acids. Per the germline V gene, CDR1 is SGHAT and CDR2 is FQNNGV. CDR3 sequence: CASSLDLAGILQETQYF. In DNA, the CDR3 is TGTGCCAGCAGCTTAGACCTAGCGGGAATCCTTCAAGAGACCCAGTACTTC.

The sample holds one count of this clone. This chain connects TRBV27 to TRBJ1-4, with TRBD1 as a possible D gene (5 bases). V lost 6 bases, J lost 4 bases, and 12 bases lay in between. The CDR3 spans 14 residues. Germline V gene lookup returns CDR1 MNHEY and CDR2 SMNVEV (reference sequence). CDR3 loop: CASRSWGGNEKLFF. As DNA, the CDR3 is TGTGCCAGCAGGTCTTGGGGCGGTAATGAAAAACTGTTTTTT.

This chain connects TRBV4-1 to TRBJ2-5, with TRBD1 identical over 9 bases. V gave up 1 base and J gave up 3 bases; unmatched junction bases: 6. The CDR3 is 16 residues long. Looked up from germline, CDR1 is MGHRA and CDR2 is YSYEKL. CDR3 protein: CASSQAHRGREETQYF. In DNA, the CDR3 is TGCGCCAGCAGCCAAGCGCACAGGGGGCGCGAAGAGACCCAGTACTTC.

The V gene is TRBV9, the J gene TRBJ2-3, with D possibly matching TRBD1 (6 bases). Germline CDR1 reads SGDLS; CDR2 reads YYNGEE. The CDR3 runs to 15 residues. Trimming removed 3 bases from V and 0 bases from J, with 11 bases in between. The CDR3 spells CASSALTGSTDTQYF. The CDR3 nucleotides read TGTGCCAGCAGCGCGCTGACAGGTAGCACAGATACGCAGTATTTT.

This clone was seen only once. The CDR3 spells CATSPGGSGNEQFF. DNA for the CDR3: TGTGCCACCAGCCCCGGGGGGAGCGGGAATGAGCAGTTCTTC. The gene calls are TRBV15 and TRBJ2-1; 7 nucleotides match TRBD2. In germline, CDR1 is LNHNV, CDR2 YYDKDF (reference sequence). CDR3 length: 14 residues. V trimming: 5 bases; J trimming: 7 bases; junction bases outside the gene matches: 8.